The 26 T cell receptor beta chains given below trace back to one sample, sequenced in a study of T cell clones after liver transplantation. This table comes from immunoSEQ multiplex PCR, and its TCRdb copy is limited to in-frame clones, with some not included. The table lists roughly 100,000 clones, about 88% of them singletons. The starting material was CD4+ T cells from blood, obtained 45 to 50 months after liver transplant. Source of these receptors: a human patient who received a liver transplant. Some T cells may be transferred from the graft donor.

CDR3 DNA: TGTGCCAGCAGCTCCACAGAAGGTGATGGCTACACCTTC. Amino acid sequence: CASSSTEGDGYTF. The chain couples TRBV5-6 to TRBJ1-2; D gene unclear. This CDR3 has 13 amino acids. Germline values: CDR1 SGHDT, CDR2 YYEEEE. V lost 3 bases, J lost 6 bases, and 12 bases lay in between.

This chain joins TRBV7-9 and TRBJ2-7; D possibly corresponds to TRBD2 (5 bases). Germline values: CDR1 SEHNR, CDR2 FQNEAQ (reference sequence). CDR3 length equals 14 residues. V was shortened by 7 bases and J by 5 bases, with 18 bases between the two germline ends. CDR3 bases: TGTGCCAGCACCTCCCCCCCCGGGGAGAACGAGCAGTACTTC. Translation gives CASTSPPGENEQYF. Looking up the rest from reference TRBV7-9 and TRBJ2-7 gives the full variable domain: DTGVSQNPRHKITKRGQNVTFRCDPISEHNRLYWYRQTLGQGPEFLTYFQNEAQLEKSRLLSDRFSAERPKGSFSTLEIQRTEQGDSAMYLCASTSPPGENEQYFGPGTRLTVT.

This chain links TRBV7-3 with TRBJ1-1; D is possibly TRBD1 (5 bases). The V end lost 6 bases, the J end lost 3 bases, and 11 bases lay between the germline ends. Germline V gene data show CDR1 as SGHTA and CDR2 as FQGTGA. CDR3 size: 13 residues. CDR3 amino acids: CASRATVDTEAFF. The CDR3 nucleotides are TGTGCCAGCAGAGCGACAGTAGACACTGAAGCTTTCTTT.

This clone was found a few times. The chain joins TRBV6-6 to TRBJ2-7; 11 bases are a match to TRBD1. This CDR3 has 16 amino acids. J was trimmed by 6 bases and V by 6 bases; bases with no gene match: 13. Per the germline V gene, CDR1 is MNHNY and CDR2 is SVGAGI (reference sequence). CDR3 coding DNA: TGTGCCAGCAGAAGAAATCAGGACAGGGGGCCAGGCGAGCAGTACTTC. Encoded protein: CASRRNQDRGPGEQYF.

This sequence joins TRBV7-2 and TRBJ1-1; D gene ambiguous. V lost 7 bases and J lost 8, with 14 bases in between. Germline CDR1 is SGHTA and CDR2 is FQGNSA. This CDR3 contains 12 residues. CDR3 protein: CASKNSLLEAFF. The CDR3 nucleotides are TGTGCCAGCAAAAATAGCCTTCTAGAAGCTTTCTTT.

This chain links TRBV11-3 with TRBJ2-1; D not certain. Trimming took 0 bases from V and 6 from J, leaving 9 bases between them. This CDR3 is built from 14 residues. Germline assignment: CDR1 SGHNT and CDR2 YENEEA. In nucleotides, the CDR3 is TGTGCCAGCAGCTTAGACCCCCTCTCCAATGAGCAGTTCTTC. Translating gives CASSLDPLSNEQFF. The full variable domain, in which reference TRBV11-3 and TRBJ2-1 provide the parts outside the CDR3, is EAGVVQSPRYKIIEKKQPVAFWCNPISGHNTLYWYLQNLGQGPELLIRYENEEAVDDSQLPKDRFSAERLKGVDSTLKIQPAELGDSAVYLCASSLDPLSNEQFFGPGTRLTVL.

This rearrangement joins TRBV6-1 to TRBJ1-5, with a possible D match to TRBD1 (5 bases). In germline, CDR1 is MNHNS, CDR2 SASEGT. The V end was cut by 4 bases, the J end by 0 bases, with 16 bases between. The CDR3 has 17 residues. The CDR3 loop is CASSARDYPYSNQPQHF. CDR3 in DNA: TGTGCCAGCAGTGCTCGGGACTACCCTTATAGCAATCAGCCCCAGCATTTT.

This chain uses TRBV5-1 with TRBJ1-2; 8 bases match TRBD1. V was clipped by 5 bases and J by 6 bases; unmatched bases: 6. This CDR3 contains 13 residues. From germline, CDR1 is SGHRS and CDR2 YFSETQ. CDR3 amino acids: CASSPDRGHGYTF. The CDR3 bases are TGCGCCAGCAGTCCTGACAGGGGCCATGGCTACACCTTC. The whole variable domain, remainder taken from reference TRBV5-1 and TRBJ1-2, is KAGVTQTPRYLIKTRGQQVTLSCSPISGHRSVSWYQQTPGQGLQFLFEYFSETQRNKGNFPGRFSGRQFSNSRSEMNVSTLELGDSALYLCASSPDRGHGYTFGSGTRLTVV.

This chain uses TRBV5-4 with TRBJ2-3, with D possibly matching TRBD2 (6 bases). The germline V gene encodes CDR1 SGHNT and CDR2 YYREEE (reference sequence). The germline V and J ends were trimmed by 4 bases and 1 base, with 16 bases remaining between them. The CDR3 contains 16 residues. The CDR3: CASSPVSGLRTDTQYF. CDR3 nucleotides: TGTGCCAGCAGCCCTGTGAGCGGGCTCCGCACAGATACGCAGTATTTT.

The chain joins TRBV5-1 to TRBJ2-7; 8 bases map to TRBD1. Germline V lookup: CDR1 SGHRS, CDR2 YFSETQ. The CDR3 has 15 residues. The J segment lost 0 bases and the V segment lost 3 bases, leaving 5 bases of the junction unmatched. CDR3 DNA sequence: TGCGCCAGCAGCTGGGGACAGGATGCCTCCTACGAGCAGTACTTC. It encodes CASSWGQDASYEQYF.

On this clone itself: Other DNA sequences in the same sample also yield this CDR3. The chain carries TRBV7-2 and TRBJ1-3; 8 bases agree with TRBD1. This CDR3 spans 14 amino acids. V gave up 5 bases and J gave up 2 bases; unmatched junction bases: 2. Germline-derived CDR1 and CDR2 are SGHTA and FQGNSA. CDR3 sequence: CASSLGQAGNTIYF. The CDR3 DNA sequence: TGTGCCAGCAGCCTGGGACAGGCTGGAAACACCATATATTTT.

The V call is TRBV5-1, the J call TRBJ2-3; D may be TRBD1 or TRBD2 (7 bases each). The V end lost 6 bases, the J end lost 0 bases, and 29 bases lay between the germline ends. There are 20 residues in the CDR3. CDR1 and CDR2 (germline): SGHRS, YFSETQ. CDR3 residues: CASIRSRGQLAVTSTDTQYF. CDR3 nucleotides: TGCGCCAGCATCCGTAGTAGGGGACAGCTAGCGGTAACTAGCACAGATACGCAGTATTTT.

The chain joins TRBV5-1 to TRBJ1-2; 7 nucleotides agree with TRBD1. With 0 bases clipped from V and 2 bases from J, the junction kept 7 bases outside the gene matches. Germline CDR1 is SGHRS and CDR2 is YFSETQ. The CDR3 extends over 16 amino acids. This CDR3 reads CASSLGQGQLNYGYTF. Here the CDR3 DNA reads TGCGCCAGCAGCTTGGGCCAGGGACAGTTAAACTATGGCTACACCTTC.

V usage is TRBV4-3 and J usage is TRBJ2-5; D gene uncertain. Per germline, CDR1 LGHNA and CDR2 YSLEER. V lost 3 bases and J lost 5, with 10 bases in between. This CDR3 spans 13 amino acids. CDR3 region: CASSHRTRETQYF. DNA for the CDR3: TGCGCCAGCAGCCATAGAACGAGGGAGACCCAGTACTTC.

J is TRBJ2-1 and V is TRBV28; D is perhaps TRBD2 (5 bases). This CDR3 is 11 amino acids long. CDR1 is MDHEN, CDR2 SYDVKM, per germline. Written as DNA, the CDR3 is TGTGCTACTAGCTCCTACAATGAGCAGTTCTTC. The encoded protein is CATSSYNEQFF.

Only one count was recorded for this clone. The CDR3: CASSPTGGFGKPQHF. CDR3 in DNA: TGTGCCAGCAGTCCGACAGGGGGCTTTGGGAAGCCCCAGCATTTT. The V gene is TRBV6-1, the J gene TRBJ1-5; 10 bases match TRBD1. The CDR3 has 15 amino acids. Trimming at V came to 5 bases and at J to 8 bases, leaving 9 bases not matched to a gene. Germline V lookup: CDR1 MNHNS, CDR2 SASEGT.

This chain uses TRBV19 with TRBJ2-1, with D perhaps matching TRBD1 (6 bases). CDR1 and CDR2 from the germline V gene are LNHDA and SQIVND (reference sequence). This CDR3 has 13 amino acids. The V and J ends lost 5 bases and 8 bases respectively, with 13 bases between them. The CDR3 coding sequence is TGTGCCAGTAGTCCCGGCAGGGGCTATGAGCAGTTCTTC. This codes for CASSPGRGYEQFF.

This clone was detected only once. The rearrangement uses TRBV5-4 and TRBJ2-7; a weak D match, TRBD2 (6 bases). Looked up from germline, CDR1 is SGHNT and CDR2 is YYREEE (reference sequence). With 4 bases removed from V and 2 bases from J, the gap between germline ends came to 13 bases. The length of the CDR3 is 14 residues. CDR3 in amino acids: CASSRPGVPYEQYF. CDR3 in DNA: TGTGCCAGCAGCCGCCCGGGGGTTCCCTACGAGCAGTACTTC. Using reference TRBV5-4 and TRBJ2-7 for the parts outside the CDR3, the full variable domain is ETGVTQSPTHLIKTRGQQVTLRCSSQSGHNTVSWYQQALGQGPQFIFQYYREEENGRGNFPPRFSGLQFPNYSSELNVNALELDDSALYLCASSRPGVPYEQYFGPGTRLTVT.

The DNA of the CDR3 is TGTGCCAGCTATAGTGGACGGCATTATGAAGCTTTCTTT. It is translated as CASYSGRHYEAFF. The chain links TRBV27 to TRBJ1-1; D is ambiguous. The CDR3 has 13 residues. Trimming removed 8 bases at V and 7 bases at J, with 17 bases between. Looked up from germline, CDR1 is MNHEY and CDR2 is SMNVEV (reference sequence).

The V and J genes are TRBV14 and TRBJ2-1; 11 bases align to TRBD2. Germline trimming cut 4 bases from V and 9 bases from J; bases unmatched to any gene: 11. The CDR3 totals 16 residues. CDR1 is SGHDN and CDR2 is FVKESK in the germline V gene. Written as DNA, the CDR3 is TGTGCCAGCAGCCTCCGGACTAGCGGGCGGGCCACTGAGCAGTTCTTC. Its translation: CASSLRTSGRATEQFF.

CDR3 region: CASSFRLTDTQYF. The CDR3 DNA sequence: TGCGCCAGCAGTTTTAGACTCACAGATACGCAGTATTTT. The gene calls are TRBV5-1 and TRBJ2-3; D is uncertain. The ends were cut back, 5 bases at V and 2 bases at J, with 9 bases in the middle. CDR1 is SGHRS, CDR2 YFSETQ, per germline. The CDR3 has 13 amino acids. The full variable domain, its missing parts supplied by reference TRBV5-1 and TRBJ2-3, is KAGVTQTPRYLIKTRGQQVTLSCSPISGHRSVSWYQQTPGQGLQFLFEYFSETQRNKGNFPGRFSGRQFSNSRSEMNVSTLELGDSALYLCASSFRLTDTQYFGPGTRLTVL.

The CDR3 sequence: CASSQGQGATNSPLHF. The CDR3 DNA sequence: TGTGCCAGCAGCCAGGGACAGGGGGCTACTAATTCACCCCTCCACTTT. The chain recombines TRBV4-2 with TRBJ1-6; 12 nucleotides agree with TRBD1. The CDR3 loop spans 16 amino acids. V dropped 3 bases and J dropped 6; count of bases not matched to a gene: 3. Germline loops: CDR1 LGHNA, CDR2 YNFKEQ.

J is TRBJ2-7 and V is TRBV30; weak D call: TRBD2 (7 bases). Deletions cut 0 bases from V and 2 bases from J, with 14 bases between. Looked up from germline, CDR1 is GTSNPN and CDR2 is SVGIG (reference sequence). CDR3 length equals 15 residues. The DNA of the CDR3 is TGTGCCTGGAGTGTACGGGGGGCGGCTACCTACGAGCAGTACTTC. It codes for CAWSVRGAATYEQYF.

The chain has TRBV5-1 and TRBJ2-3, with D perhaps matching TRBD2 (5 bases). Trimming took off 1 base at V and 0 bases at J, with 12 bases between the two ends. This CDR3 is 16 amino acids long. Germline V gives CDR1 SGHRS, CDR2 YFSETQ. CDR3 loop: CASSLLSGSSTDTQYF. The CDR3 nucleotides read TGCGCCAGCAGCTTGTTGTCGGGGAGTAGCACAGATACGCAGTATTTT.

V usage is TRBV11-1 and J usage is TRBJ2-5, with 7 positions matching TRBD2. This CDR3 comprises 17 residues. The V gene's germline CDR1 is SGHAT and CDR2 FQDESV (reference sequence). V was clipped by 5 bases and J by 2 bases; unmatched bases: 14. The CDR3 sequence is CASSPEGSGESQETQYF. In nucleotides, the CDR3 is TGTGCCAGCAGCCCCGAGGGGAGCGGGGAGTCTCAAGAGACCCAGTACTTC. The complete variable domain, with remaining parts taken from reference TRBV11-1 and TRBJ2-5, reads EAEVAQSPRYKITEKSQAVAFWCDPISGHATLYWYRQILGQGPELLVQFQDESVVDDSQLPKDRFSAERLKGVDSTLKIQPAELGDSAMYLCASSPEGSGESQETQYFGPGTRLLVL.

The chain uses TRBV5-4 and TRBJ2-3; D perhaps matches TRBD1 (5 bases). In germline, CDR1 is SGHNT, CDR2 YYREEE (reference sequence). The CDR3 runs 14 residues. Deletions cut 5 bases from V and 5 bases from J, with 15 bases between. CDR3 nucleotides: TGTGCCAGCAGACGCGAGGCAGGGCAAGATACGCAGTATTTT. This encodes CASRREAGQDTQYF.